This T cell receptor beta chain was profiled in a study of cytomegalovirus exposure and HLA in healthy donors. Study-level information: Genotyping of some 390 donors showed that about 83% belonged to the Caucasian-associated ancestry cluster. Findings and caveats of the study: The authors excluded some V segments, including TRBV6-2 and TRBV6-3, as indistinguishable. Being productive about 87% or about 30% of the time was typical of most TCR beta V segments in an earlier analysis. Through in vitro validation, three CMV-associated chains were shown to be specific for CMV antigens.

V was shortened by 5 bases and J by 1 base, with 12 bases between the two germline ends. Per the germline V gene, CDR1 is MNHEY and CDR2 is SMNVEV (reference sequence). This CDR3 spans 14 amino acids. The PCR ran on 60 Vbeta and 13 Jbeta primers. Profiled with immunoSEQ multiplex PCR; TCRdb holds only in-frame clones, not every one. The table records some 98,000 clones, about 80% of them present only once. Comments on this clone: As yet, its antigen is unknown.

The sample consisted of PBMCs. The sequence was collected from a human donor in good health. V usage is TRBV27 and J usage is TRBJ2-7; D not resolved. CDR3 in amino acids: CASSPQVLSYEQYF. Here the CDR3 DNA reads TGTGCCAGCAGTCCCCAGGTCCTGTCCTACGAGCAGTACTTC.